This TCR beta chain was sequenced for a study of blood T cell repertoires in COVID-19. Turning to the study itself: In each case, the material was cDNA or gDNA derived from T cells, B-cell-depleted T cells, or PBMCs.

Participants spanned ages about 18 to 100 years and resided in roughly 22 US areas. Clones were read by immunoSEQ multiplex PCR, and TCRdb kept only the in-frame ones, dropping some. The sample holds about 380,000 clones, roughly nine tenths seen once. Source material: PBMCs or T cells enriched from blood (not recorded which). The TCR sequence derives from a woman under 40 who had recovered from COVID-19.

CDR3 coding DNA: TGTGCCAGCAGTCCCCGGACAGGGGGAGGCACTGAAGCTTTCTTT. It encodes CASSPRTGGGTEAFF. The V call is TRBV2, the J call TRBJ1-1, with 10 bases identical to TRBD1. Germline-derived CDR1 and CDR2 are SNHLY and FYNNEI. This CDR3 comprises 15 residues. V shed 5 bases and J 4 bases; nucleotides not matched to a gene: 7.